The T cell receptor beta chain under discussion was sequenced for a study of CD8 T cells in Susac syndrome (dated by TCRdb to the late 2010s). At the level of the whole study: Whether CD8+ T cell activation and differentiation in Susac syndrome was antigen driven was tested using repertoire sequencing. General findings and caveats noted by the study authors: The TCR sequencing and HLA analysis was acknowledged to have included a relatively small number of individuals.

High-throughput TCR beta sequencing profiled peripheral blood CD8+ and CD4+ T cells from healthy donors, Susac syndrome patients and multiple sclerosis patients. The healthy donors served as controls matched for age and sex. CD8+ TEMRA cells were enriched by FACS, while bulk CD8+ and CD4+ T cells were purified by magnetic negative isolation. Blood was collected in EDTA tubes and processed within 24 hours, with PBMCs isolated through density gradient centrifugation. PBMCs intended for TCR sequencing were cryopreserved in liquid nitrogen and were subsequently thawed in a 37 degrees C water bath. A purity of at least 90% was achieved for sorted or isolated CD4+, CD8+ and CD8+ TEMRA cells. The germline V gene (reference sequence) gives CDR1 as DFQATT and CDR2 as SNEGSKA. V and J are truncated by 0 bases and 3 bases respectively, leaving an intervening sequence of 9 bases. Measured from the cysteine to the phenylalanine, the CDR3 is 14 residues long. Just CDR3 DNA is preserved here, 42 bases in frame from base 1.

Worth noting for this clonotype: No cognate antigen has been identified for it. No base qualities exist here, and no much larger clone lies one base off it.

RNA was extracted using the RNeasy kit, and roughly 0.5 to 1 ug of the RNA was reverse transcribed with random hexamers. The immunoSEQ multiplex PCR assay, which covers 54 Vbeta and 13 Jbeta segments, was used to amplify TCR beta CDR3 regions. Bias from PCR amplification was corrected by using a synthetic template baseline for primer optimization and for computational correction. On the study's bioinformatics: Reads were assigned to V, D and J genes according to IMGT and analyzed in immunoSEQ Analyzer, with only productive sequences retained. Clonality was computed as one minus Shannon entropy normalized by log2 of the number of productive unique sequences. For each patient and control, public and private clones were evaluated among the 100 most prevalent clones. Clones were defined as Susac-specific if absent from the healthy and MS cohorts, from over a thousand published viral clones and from other ImmuneACCESS disease sequences. TCRdb's own reprocessing of the public reads used fastp at Q25 and MiXCR and kept productive beta chains. Rows matching on CDR3 protein sequence are summarized as one entry with the most common DNA and genes. The V and J calls and clone size are TCRdb's, not the authors'. The sample data list roughly 200,000 distinct CDR3 sequences, and just under 95% of these were observed just once. The ten top clones hold approximately 0.098% of the sample.

Sequenced material: CD4+ T cells from PBMCs. Here the chain combines TRBV20-1 and TRBJ1-5, with no reliable assignment of the D segment. This receptor was obtained from a human donor in good health. The encoded CDR3 is CSARDPGFNQPQHF. The sequenced DNA: TGCAGTGCTAGAGATCCGGGTTTCAATCAGCCCCAGCATTTT.